This T cell receptor beta chain was recorded in a study of post-analysis software for immune sequencing data (dated by TCRdb to between 2014 and 2016). Describing the broader study: Recorded disease courses included relapsing-remitting, secondary progressive and progressive-relapsing multiple sclerosis, with some patients lacking subtype annotation. The patient repertoires were set against around ten previously published healthy control repertoires from donors whose ages ranged from about 6 to 25 years. A subset of samples was prepared in parallel using single-end sample barcoding, then pooled and co-amplified after Illumina adapter ligation. Overall results and qualifications from the work: The control group was slightly older than the multiple sclerosis patient group. Roughly 5 TRBV segments, including TRBV5-6, TRBV5-1 and TRBV20-1, were significantly more frequent in patients than controls. Normalized Chao1 diversity was significantly lower in multiple sclerosis patients than controls, suggesting substantial peripheral T-cell clonal expansion. When samples were clustered directly using the F measure, samples prepared in the same batch co-clustered strongly, which prompted a batch-effect correction.

CDR1 MNHEY and CDR2 SMNVEV are derived from the germline V gene (reference sequence). Including cysteine and phenylalanine, the CDR3 has 14 amino acids. The only DNA kept is the CDR3, 42 bases in frame from the first base. V is cut by 6 bases and J by 4 bases, and the space between the germline ends is 12 bases. Comment on this clonotype: No cognate antigen has been identified for it. The sample holds no much larger clone one base away, and base qualities are not on file.

Library creation used PCR. The sequencer was an Illumina HiSeq 2500. To reduce PCR and sequencing biases, unique molecular identifiers were incorporated into the TCR beta cDNA libraries. Approximately 500,000 cDNA molecules were obtained per 1 to 10 million input T cells, so each molecule approximated one T cell. Patient libraries were prepared and sequenced with the same protocol used for the earlier healthy control dataset. Samples belonging to the same batch were prepared together, multiplexed and sequenced on a shared HiSeq lane. The study's own analysis went as follows. MIGEC was used to process the raw barcoded reads, and molecular identifier groups with only a single read were discarded before consensus assembly and CDR3 extraction. VDJtools was used for post-analysis of the clonotype tables, and diversity was normalized by down-sampling every dataset to the size of the smallest sample. Repertoire overlap clustering matched CDR3 amino acid but not nucleotide sequences to correct batch-related cross-sample contamination. Through fastp at Q25 and MiXCR, TCRdb rebuilt clones from the public reads, retaining in-frame beta chains. When rows share a CDR3 protein, they turn into one entry using the most common DNA and genes. TCRdb, rather than the study authors, made the V and J calls. A total of 700,000 to 800,000 distinct CDR3 sequences appear in this sample, roughly 27% of them only once. The ten largest clones add up to 0.56% of the sample.

To demonstrate the VDJtools post-analysis software, the study profiled TCR beta repertoires from the peripheral blood of 10 to 15 young patients with multiple sclerosis. The patients with multiple sclerosis were children and adolescents between 6 and 15 years of age. The V gene is TRBV27 and the J gene is TRBJ2-2; the D gene is possibly TRBD2, with 6 bases matching. This receptor was taken from a girl between 10 and 17 years old with multiple sclerosis. Sequenced input: blood. The base sequence is TGTGCCAGCAGCCTTACTAGCCCCACCGGGGAGCTGTTTTTT. Its product reads: CASSLTSPTGELFF.